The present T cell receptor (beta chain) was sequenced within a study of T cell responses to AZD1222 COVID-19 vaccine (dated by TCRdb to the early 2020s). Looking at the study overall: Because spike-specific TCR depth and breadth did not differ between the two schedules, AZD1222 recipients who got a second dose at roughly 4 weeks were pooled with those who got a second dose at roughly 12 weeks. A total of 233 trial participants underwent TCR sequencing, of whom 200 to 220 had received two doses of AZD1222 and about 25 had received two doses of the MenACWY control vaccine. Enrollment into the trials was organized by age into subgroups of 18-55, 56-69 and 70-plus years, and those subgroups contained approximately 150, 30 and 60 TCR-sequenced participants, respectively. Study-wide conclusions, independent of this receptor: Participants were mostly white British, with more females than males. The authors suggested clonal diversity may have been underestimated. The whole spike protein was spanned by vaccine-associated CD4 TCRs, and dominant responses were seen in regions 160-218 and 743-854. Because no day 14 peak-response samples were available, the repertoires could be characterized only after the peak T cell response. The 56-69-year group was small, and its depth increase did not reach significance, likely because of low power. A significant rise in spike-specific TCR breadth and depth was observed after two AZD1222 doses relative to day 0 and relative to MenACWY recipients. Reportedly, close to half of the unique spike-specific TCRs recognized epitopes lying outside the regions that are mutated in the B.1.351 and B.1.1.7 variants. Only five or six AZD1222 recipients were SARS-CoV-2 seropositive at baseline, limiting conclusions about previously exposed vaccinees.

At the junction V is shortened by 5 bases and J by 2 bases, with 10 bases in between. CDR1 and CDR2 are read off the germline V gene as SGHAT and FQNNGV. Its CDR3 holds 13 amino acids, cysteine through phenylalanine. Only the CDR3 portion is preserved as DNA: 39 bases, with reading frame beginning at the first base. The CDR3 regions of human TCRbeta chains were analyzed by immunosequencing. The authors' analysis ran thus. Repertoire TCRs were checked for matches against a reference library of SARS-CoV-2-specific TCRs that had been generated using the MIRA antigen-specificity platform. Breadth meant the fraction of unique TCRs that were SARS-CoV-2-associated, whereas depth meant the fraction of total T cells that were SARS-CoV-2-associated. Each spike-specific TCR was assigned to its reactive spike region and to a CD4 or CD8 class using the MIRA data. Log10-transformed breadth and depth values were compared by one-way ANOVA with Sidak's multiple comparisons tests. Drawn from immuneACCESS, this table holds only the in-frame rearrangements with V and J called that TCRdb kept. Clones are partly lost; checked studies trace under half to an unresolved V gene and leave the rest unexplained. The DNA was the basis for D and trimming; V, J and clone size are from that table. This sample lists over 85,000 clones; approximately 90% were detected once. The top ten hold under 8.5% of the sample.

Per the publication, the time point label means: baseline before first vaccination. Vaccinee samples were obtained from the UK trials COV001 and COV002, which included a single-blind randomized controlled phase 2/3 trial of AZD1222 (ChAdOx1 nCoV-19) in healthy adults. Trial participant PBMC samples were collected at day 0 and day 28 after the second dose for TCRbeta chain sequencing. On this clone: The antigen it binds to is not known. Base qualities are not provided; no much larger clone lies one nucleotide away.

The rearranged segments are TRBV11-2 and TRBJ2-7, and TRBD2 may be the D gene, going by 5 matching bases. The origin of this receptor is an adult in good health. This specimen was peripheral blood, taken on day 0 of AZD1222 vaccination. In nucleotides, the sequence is TGTGCCAGCAGCAACGCCGGGGCCTACGAGCAGTACTTC. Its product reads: CASSNAGAYEQYF.